What follows is one T cell receptor (beta chain) and its context. This record comes from a study of tumor and adjacent non-tumor tissue in lung cancer. Three rounds of nested PCR, following a modified ARM-PCR protocol, produced the TCRbeta library. TCRdb called the multiplex PCR reads again in MiXCR, with one record for every CDR3 protein. The table lists 75,000 to 95,000 distinct CDR3 sequences, around 70% of them singletons, with approximately 10% in the top ten. Germline values: CDR1 DFQATT, CDR2 SNEGSKA (reference sequence). V was shortened by 6 bases and J by 7 bases, with 34 bases between the two germline ends. The CDR3 length is 19 residues. This sample's RNA came from whole unsorted tissue.

The V call is TRBV20-1, the J call TRBJ2-1; tentative D call: TRBD2 (7 bases). The clonotype originates from a woman aged 40 to 49 with non-small cell lung cancer. The sample comprised lung tumor tissue. The CDR3 region has the DNA TGCAGTGCCCCAGACCCGCTATTGGGGGGGCTCCTTGGGGGAAATGAGCAGTTCTTC. Protein: CSAPDPLLGGLLGGNEQFF.